These 31 T cell receptor beta chains came from one sample sequenced in a study of post-analysis software for immune sequencing data. Study observations and caveats: TRBV segments more frequent in patients than in controls numbered roughly 5 and included TRBV5-6, TRBV5-1 and TRBV20-1.

These receptors lack a known antigen. Carried by the TCR beta cDNA libraries were unique molecular identifiers. TCRdb re-analysed the PCR reads in MiXCR, keeping a single row per CDR3 protein. The profile shows more than 500,000 distinct CDR3 sequences, around a third of them singletons. The sequencing input was blood. These receptors originate from a girl under 18 with multiple sclerosis.

This clonotype was counted a few times. The chain uses TRBV29-1 and TRBJ2-1, with D possibly being TRBD2 (6 bases). CDR1 and CDR2 from the germline V gene are SQVTM and ANQGSEA. This CDR3 region has 10 residues. The V gene lost 6 bases and the J gene lost 9 bases, with 9 bases spanning the gap. CDR3 region: CSVQGGEQFF. CDR3 DNA: TGCAGCGTCCAGGGAGGTGAGCAGTTCTTC.

This clonotype was counted a few times. This rearrangement joins TRBV12-3 or TRBV12-4 to TRBJ2-7; TRBD1 matches at 7 bases. The CDR3 totals 13 residues. J lost 3 bases, V lost 3 bases, and 2 bases had no gene match. CDR3 DNA sequence: TGTGCCAGCAGTTTGTACAGGGGCTACGAGCAGTACTTC. Residues: CASSLYRGYEQYF.

There are a few counts of this clonotype. The rearrangement joins TRBV5-1 to TRBJ1-2, with no clear D. The V end was cut by 4 bases, the J end by 10 bases, with 14 bases between. Germline CDR1 SGHRS, CDR2 YFSETQ. The length of the CDR3 is 12 residues. DNA for the CDR3: TGCGCCAGCAGCGCGGAAAGAACTATCTACACCTTC. The encoded protein is CASSAERTIYTF.

The V gene is TRBV4-3, the J gene TRBJ2-1; tentative D call: TRBD2 (5 bases). This CDR3 has 15 amino acids. Trimming cost V 1 base and J 7 bases, with 14 bases left between them. The V gene's germline CDR1 is LGHNA and CDR2 YSLEER. The DNA for the CDR3 is TGCGCCAGCAGCCAAGGTCCTCTAAGAGGGAATGAGCAGTTCTTC. Residues: CASSQGPLRGNEQFF.

The chain couples TRBV20-1 to TRBJ2-3, with 8 bases aligning to TRBD1. This CDR3 contains 15 residues. After removal of 1 base from V and 2 bases from J, the junction contained 5 bases not matched to a gene. Germline V lookup: CDR1 DFQATT, CDR2 SNEGSKA (reference sequence). The CDR3 sequence: CSARVGQAYTDTQYF. The CDR3 bases are TGCAGTGCTAGAGTGGGACAGGCCTACACAGATACGCAGTATTTT.

The chain links TRBV6-5 to TRBJ2-5; 10 positions match TRBD2. The tail of the sequence fits TRBJ2-7 better, so the J call may be wrong. Germline lookup yields CDR1 MNHEY and CDR2 SVGAGI. The CDR3 is 13 amino acids. The CDR3, as DNA: TGTGCCAGCAGCCGACTAGCGGGCCTCGAGCAGTACTTC. Its protein is CASSRLAGLEQYF.

In its sample, this clonotype was seen once. The junction departs from the called germline gene at one end, perhaps through a read error. This chain connects TRBV4-1 to TRBJ2-1, with D possibly called TRBD1 or TRBD2 (5 bases each). The germline gives CDR1 MGHRA, CDR2 YSYEKL. The CDR3 spans 14 residues. CDR3 sequence: CANSLGTVYNEQFF. The CDR3 DNA follows: TGCGCCAACAGCCTTGGGACGGTCTACAATGAGCAGTTCTTC.

V gene TRBV7-2 combines with J gene TRBJ2-5; possible D gene TRBD1, 6 bases. Germline CDR1 SGHTA, CDR2 FQGNSA. Trimming left V 5 bases short and J 2 bases short, with 15 bases between. The CDR3 contains 15 residues. The CDR3 loop is CASSTRGQLQETQYF. Here the CDR3 DNA reads TGTGCCAGCAGCACAAGGGGACAACTTCAAGAGACCCAGTACTTC. The full variable domain, completed using reference TRBV7-2 and TRBJ2-5, is GAGVSQSPSNKVTEKGKDVELRCDPISGHTALYWYRQSLGQGLEFLIYFQGNSAPDKSGLPSDRFSAERTGGSVSTLTIQRTQQEDSAVYLCASSTRGQLQETQYFGPGTRLLVL.

The chain joins TRBV7-2 to TRBJ2-7, with 9 bases matching TRBD1. The J call may be wrong; the DNA end is better matched by TRBJ2-5. Germline values: CDR1 SGHTA, CDR2 FQGNSA. The CDR3 is 14 amino acids. The CDR3 coding sequence is TGTGCCAGCAGCTCAACAGGGGGCGGGAAGACCCAGTACTTC. Translated: CASSSTGGGKTQYF.

The J gene is TRBJ2-5, the V gene TRBV11-2; D is uncertain. Germline V lookup: CDR1 SGHAT, CDR2 FQNNGV. The V gene lost 6 bases and the J gene lost 5 bases, with 16 bases spanning the gap. CDR3 length: 14 amino acids. The CDR3: CASRRRLTGETQYF. The CDR3 DNA reads as TGTGCCAGCAGGCGACGACTGACTGGGGAGACCCAGTACTTC.

This chain links TRBV7-6 with TRBJ2-5, with 9 positions matching TRBD1. After removal of 5 bases from V and 4 bases from J, the junction contained 5 bases not matched to a gene. Germline lookup yields CDR1 SGHVS and CDR2 FNYEAQ. This CDR3 is 14 amino acids long. The CDR3 DNA is TGTGCCAGCAGCCCCTGGACAGGGGTAGAGACCCAGTACTTC. This codes for CASSPWTGVETQYF.

The chain recombines TRBV14 with TRBJ2-7, with no clear D. Trimming took off 4 bases at V and 3 bases at J, with 10 bases between the two ends. The CDR3 extends over 13 amino acids. Germline CDR1 reads SGHDN; CDR2 reads FVKESK. The CDR3 spells CASSLVRYYEQYF. The DNA of the CDR3 is TGTGCCAGCAGCCTAGTAAGGTACTACGAGCAGTACTTC.

This clonotype has at least ten counts. V usage is TRBV29-1 and J usage is TRBJ2-5; D might be TRBD2 (5 bases). V shed 7 bases and J shed 5 bases, with 14 bases lying between them. The length of the CDR3 is 12 residues. CDR1 is SQVTM and CDR2 is ANQGSEA in the germline V gene. CDR3 residues: CSANEGVETQYF. Written as DNA, the CDR3 is TGCAGCGCGAACGAGGGAGTGGAGACCCAGTACTTC.

V usage is TRBV11-2 and J usage is TRBJ1-4; possible D gene TRBD1, 6 bases. The V gene's germline CDR1 is SGHAT and CDR2 FQNNGV. Trimming pared 4 bases from V and 5 bases from J, leaving 14 bases between. This CDR3 is 15 amino acids long. In nucleotides, the CDR3 is TGTGCCAGCAGCTCGATTCAGGGGAAGAATGAAAAACTGTTTTTT. Its protein is CASSSIQGKNEKLFF.

Concerning this clonotype itself: One end of the junction is discordant with germline, which a read error may explain. The chain is built from TRBV6-5 and TRBJ2-2; D perhaps matches TRBD2 (5 bases). Germline CDR1 is MNHEY and CDR2 is SVGAGI. The CDR3 contains 12 residues. CDR3 nucleotide sequence: TGTGCCAGCAGTCGACGCCCCGGGGAGTTGTTTTTT. This translates into CASSRRPGELFF.

This rearrangement joins TRBV12-3 or TRBV12-4 to TRBJ2-7; perhaps TRBD2 as D (5 bases). V was clipped by 3 bases and J by 0 bases, with 9 bases between them. The CDR3 sequence is 14 residues long. The CDR3 DNA reads TGTGCCAGCAGTTTTAGAGGGAACTCCTACGAGCAGTACTTC. It is translated as CASSFRGNSYEQYF.

This clonotype has only a few counts. The chain joins TRBV5-5 to TRBJ1-1; D is unclear. V dropped 4 bases and J dropped 0 bases, with 10 bases sitting between them. Germline V CDR1 and CDR2: SGHKS, YYEKEE (reference sequence). There are 14 residues in the CDR3. The DNA for the CDR3 is TGTGCCAGCAGCCTTGACATTCTGAACACTGAAGCTTTCTTT. Encoded protein: CASSLDILNTEAFF.

This clonotype turned up a few times. The CDR3 sequence: CASSQEDSGSYEQYF. CDR3 nucleotides: TGTGCCAGCAGCCAAGAAGACAGCGGGAGTTACGAGCAGTACTTC. The genes are TRBV4-2 and TRBJ2-4; TRBD2 matches 8 bases. The DNA end favors TRBJ2-7, so the J call may be wrong. In germline, CDR1 is LGHNA, CDR2 YNFKEQ. The CDR3 has 15 amino acids.

The rearrangement uses TRBV6-2 or TRBV6-3 and TRBJ1-1; D unresolved. The germline V gene encodes CDR1 MNHEY and CDR2 SVGEGT. Trimming shortened V by 2 bases and J by 4 bases, and 14 bases separated the two germline ends. This CDR3 is 15 amino acids long. The CDR3 region is CASSYAAGAATEAFF. Here the CDR3 DNA reads TGTGCCAGCAGTTACGCCGCGGGCGCAGCCACTGAAGCTTTCTTT.

This clonotype was found a few times. The chain couples TRBV6-6 to TRBJ1-4, with D possibly matching TRBD1 (5 bases). The CDR3 spans 16 residues. Deletions cut 8 bases from V and 5 bases from J, with 21 bases between. Germline lookup yields CDR1 MNHNY and CDR2 SVGAGI (reference sequence). This CDR3 is CASSLVGAMLNEKLFF. CDR3 bases: TGTGCCAGCTCCCTAGTAGGGGCCATGCTAAATGAAAAACTGTTTTTT.

The chain is built from TRBV5-1 and TRBJ2-7; possible D gene TRBD2, 6 bases. Trimming removed 0 bases at V and 0 bases at J, with 10 bases between. The CDR3 is made up of 15 amino acids. Germline V gene sequence: CDR1 SGHRS, CDR2 YFSETQ. The CDR3 reads CASSLGPGVSYEQYF. DNA of the CDR3: TGCGCCAGCAGCTTGGGGCCGGGGGTCTCCTACGAGCAGTACTTC.

In this sample, this clonotype turned up a few times. This sequence joins TRBV6-1 and TRBJ2-7; perhaps D is TRBD1 or TRBD2 (5 bases each). The germline V gene encodes CDR1 MNHNS and CDR2 SASEGT. Trimming stripped 10 bases from V and 5 bases from J, with 12 bases between. This CDR3 contains 11 residues. CDR3 sequence reads: CAIREPHEQYF. The CDR3 DNA reads TGTGCCATCAGGGAGCCGCACGAGCAGTACTTC.

This clonotype has just a few counts. This chain connects TRBV29-1 to TRBJ1-2, with 10 bases identical to TRBD1. The trim removed 6 bases at V and 8 bases at J, leaving 12 bases unmatched. The CDR3 is made up of 14 amino acids. Germline CDR1 reads SQVTM; CDR2 reads ANQGSEA. CDR3 loop: CSVRTSGTGDGYTF. DNA of the CDR3: TGCAGCGTGCGCACCTCCGGGACAGGGGACGGCTACACCTTC.

This clonotype was counted between two and nine times. This chain links TRBV20-1 with TRBJ2-5; D uncertain. The CDR3 sequence is 12 residues long. Trimming took off 0 bases at V and 5 bases at J, with 7 bases between the two ends. Germline-derived CDR1 and CDR2 are DFQATT and SNEGSKA (reference sequence). The CDR3 DNA sequence: TGCAGTGCTAGAGATCAGGCTGAGACCCAGTACTTC. This sequence encodes CSARDQAETQYF.

The rearrangement joins TRBV7-9 to TRBJ2-2; D may match TRBD1 or TRBD2 (7 bases each). Per germline, CDR1 SEHNR and CDR2 FQNEAQ (reference sequence). The ends were cut back, 8 bases at V and 0 bases at J, with 13 bases in the middle. The CDR3 is 15 amino acids. The CDR3 DNA reads as TGTGCCAGCTCAGGGGGGGACACGAACACCGGGGAGCTGTTTTTT. It is translated as CASSGGDTNTGELFF.

This chain links TRBV6-5 with TRBJ1-2; 7 bases are a match to TRBD1. Germline CDR1 MNHEY, CDR2 SVGAGI. The CDR3 extends over 13 amino acids. V shed 2 bases and J 12 bases; nucleotides not matched to a gene: 9. DNA of the CDR3: TGTGCCAGCAGTTACGGGGGCGACAGGGTCCACACCTTC. It is translated as CASSYGGDRVHTF.

This clonotype was counted between two and nine times. The genes are TRBV29-1 and TRBJ2-6; TRBD1 aligns across 11 bases. V lost 3 bases and J lost 1; bases outside the gene matches: 5. CDR1 and CDR2 from the germline V gene are SQVTM and ANQGSEA. The CDR3 has 17 amino acids. CDR3 in amino acids: CSVDRGTGGSGANVLTF. Here the CDR3 DNA reads TGCAGCGTTGACAGGGGGACAGGGGGTTCTGGGGCCAACGTCCTGACTTTC.

This clonotype has a handful of counts. The V and J genes are TRBV2 and TRBJ2-5; no firm D call. V was cut by 4 bases and J by 1 base, with 4 bases left in between. Germline CDR1 and CDR2: SNHLY and FYNNEI. The CDR3 runs to 12 residues. CDR3 nucleotides: TGTGCCAGCAGTGGGGCCCAAGAGACCCAGTACTTC. Amino acid sequence: CASSGAQETQYF.

This clonotype was counted only a few times. J is TRBJ2-3 and V is TRBV9, with 8 bases lining up with TRBD2. Germline CDR1 is SGDLS and CDR2 is YYNGEE. Germline trimming cut 0 bases from V and 2 bases from J; bases unmatched to any gene: 17. The CDR3 runs 20 residues. CDR3 amino acids: CASSVGLLAGGFRNTDTQYF. The CDR3 DNA is TGTGCCAGCAGCGTAGGCCTACTCGCGGGGGGATTTCGGAACACAGATACGCAGTATTTT.

CDR3 amino acids: CASSPWLAGNNEQFF. In DNA, the CDR3 is TGTGCCAGCAGCCCTTGGCTAGCGGGGAACAATGAGCAGTTCTTC. This sequence joins TRBV7-8 and TRBJ2-1; TRBD2 aligns across 9 bases. V gave up 5 bases and J gave up 5 bases; unmatched junction bases: 7. Germline CDR1 reads SGHVS; CDR2 reads FQNEAQ. CDR3 length: 15 amino acids.

This clonotype has at least ten counts. J is TRBJ2-5 and V is TRBV15, with D possibly being TRBD1 (6 bases). The CDR3 extends over 15 amino acids. CDR1 LNHNV and CDR2 YYDKDF come from the germline V gene (reference sequence). Deletions cut 4 bases from V and 2 bases from J, with 14 bases between. Written as DNA, the CDR3 is TGTGCCACCAGCATCCCCTGGGGGCGTCAAGAGACCCAGTACTTC. Encoded protein: CATSIPWGRQETQYF. The whole variable domain, remainder taken from reference TRBV15 and TRBJ2-5, is DAMVIQNPRYQVTQFGKPVTLSCSQTLNHNVMYWYQQKSSQAPKLLFHYYDKDFNNEADTPDNFQSRRPNTSFCFLDIRSPGLGDTAMYLCATSIPWGRQETQYFGPGTRLLVL.